What follows are 16 T cell receptor beta chains derived from one specimen sequenced in a study of T cell responses to AZD1222 COVID-19 vaccine. TCRdb keeps only in-frame clones here, not all; method: immunoSEQ multiplex PCR. Among about 120,000 clones, about 90% were seen once, and the ten largest hold roughly 5%. This specimen consisted of peripheral blood, obtained on day 0 of AZD1222 vaccination. The receptors here all came from an adult in good health.

The rearrangement links TRBV18 to TRBJ2-7; the match to TRBD1 covers 7 bases. The germline V gene encodes CDR1 KGHSH and CDR2 LQKENI. The CDR3 runs to 14 residues. V shed 3 bases, J shed 5 bases, and the junction held 7 bases outside the gene matches. Here the CDR3 DNA reads TGTGCCAGCTCACCCCAACAGGGGATGGACGAGCAGTACTTC. Amino acids: CASSPQQGMDEQYF.

The rearrangement joins TRBV10-3 to TRBJ2-2; D uncertain. This CDR3 is built from 14 residues. Trimming took 7 bases from V and 3 from J, leaving 12 bases between them. Germline V gene data show CDR1 as ENHRY and CDR2 as SYGVKD. The CDR3 spells CAIKTGHDTGELFF. The DNA for the CDR3 is TGTGCCATCAAGACCGGGCATGACACCGGGGAGCTGTTTTTT.

The chain employs TRBV6-1 and TRBJ2-7; TRBD2 aligns across 13 bases. The DNA end is more similar to TRBJ2-5, so the J call may be wrong. This CDR3 has 14 residues. Germline V CDR1 and CDR2: MNHNS, SASEGT. The CDR3 region is CASSERTSGRTQYF. For the CDR3, the DNA is TGTGCCAGCAGTGAAAGGACTAGCGGGAGGACCCAGTACTTC.

The rearrangement joins TRBV6-5 to TRBJ1-1; a possible D gene is TRBD1 (5 bases). CDR3 length: 11 amino acids. The ends were cut back, 6 bases at V and 4 bases at J, with 6 bases in the middle. Germline CDR1 is MNHEY and CDR2 is SVGAGI. CDR3 bases: TGTGCCAGCAGCCAGGGCACTGAAGCTTTCTTT. The encoded protein is CASSQGTEAFF.

The chain employs TRBV6-5 and TRBJ1-1, with D possibly being TRBD1 (6 bases). The CDR3 covers 14 residues. The germline V gene encodes CDR1 MNHEY and CDR2 SVGAGI. V lost 6 bases to trimming and J lost 2 bases, with 13 bases between them. For the CDR3, the DNA is TGTGCCAGCAGCCGCCACAGGGACAACACTGAAGCTTTCTTT. It yields the protein CASSRHRDNTEAFF.

The DNA for the CDR3 is TGTGCCAGCAGCGTATCAGGACAAGCTGGAAACACCATATATTTT. The encoded protein is CASSVSGQAGNTIYF. This sequence joins TRBV9 and TRBJ1-3, with D maybe TRBD1 (5 bases). CDR3 length equals 15 residues. V lost 1 base to trimming and J lost 2 bases, with 10 bases between them. Germline V CDR1 and CDR2: SGDLS, YYNGEE.

The chain combines TRBV9 with TRBJ1-2; 7 bases agree with TRBD1. The CDR3 runs 15 residues. The V gene end was trimmed by 4 bases and the J gene end by 8 bases; junction bases not matched to a gene: 14. Per germline, CDR1 SGDLS and CDR2 YYNGEE. The CDR3 DNA reads as TGTGCCAGCAGCCCTAGTTGGGGAGGGGGCAAAGGCTACACCTTC. This gives the protein CASSPSWGGGKGYTF.

This chain uses TRBV7-2 with TRBJ1-3; D might be TRBD1 (5 bases). This CDR3 contains 17 residues. Looked up from germline, CDR1 is SGHTA and CDR2 is FQGNSA. The V gene lost 5 bases and the J gene lost 0 bases, with 17 bases spanning the gap. Written as DNA, the CDR3 is TGTGCCAGCAGCCGCTCTCGGGGACCGAGCTCTGGAAACACCATATATTTT. This encodes CASSRSRGPSSGNTIYF.

The rearrangement uses TRBV10-3 and TRBJ2-7; possible D gene TRBD2, 6 bases. From germline, CDR1 is ENHRY and CDR2 SYGVKD. This CDR3 is built from 15 residues. V dropped 6 bases and J dropped 2 bases, with 17 bases sitting between them. CDR3 loop: CAISDPGLLTYEQYF. CDR3 DNA: TGTGCCATCAGCGACCCGGGACTCCTTACCTACGAGCAGTACTTC.

The chain carries TRBV19 and TRBJ2-7, with 9 bases lining up with TRBD1. Trimming at V came to 7 bases and at J to 6 bases, leaving 16 bases not matched to a gene. The CDR3 loop spans 16 amino acids. Germline lookup yields CDR1 LNHDA and CDR2 SQIVND (reference sequence). CDR3 region: CASTPTQDRGYGEQYF. DNA of the CDR3: TGTGCCAGTACCCCGACCCAGGACAGGGGTTACGGCGAGCAGTACTTC.

The rearrangement joins TRBV19 to TRBJ1-6; the D is unclear. This CDR3 is 18 amino acids long. Trimming took 3 bases from V and 2 from J, leaving 17 bases between them. CDR1 LNHDA and CDR2 SQIVND come from the germline V gene (reference sequence). Written as DNA, the CDR3 is TGTGCCAGTAGTATCTCGGACCGCCGCCAGGCCTATAATTCACCCCTCCACTTT. This encodes CASSISDRRQAYNSPLHF. The full variable domain, in which reference TRBV19 and TRBJ1-6 provide the parts outside the CDR3, is DGGITQSPKYLFRKEGQNVTLSCEQNLNHDAMYWYRQDPGQGLRLIYYSQIVNDFQKGDIAEGYSVSREKKESFPLTVTSAQKNPTAFYLCASSISDRRQAYNSPLHFGNGTRLTVT.

The chain uses TRBV5-1 and TRBJ2-2; TRBD1 matches 11 bases. The CDR3 runs to 16 residues. Germline lookup yields CDR1 SGHRS and CDR2 YFSETQ. The V and J ends lost 1 base and 7 bases, in that order; junction bases with no gene match: 6. Here the CDR3 DNA reads TGCGCCAGCAGCTTGACGGACAGGGGGCTTGGCGGGGAGCTGTTTTTT. Residues: CASSLTDRGLGGELFF.

The genes are TRBV5-1 and TRBJ1-2; D may be TRBD1 (5 bases). The ends were cut back, 0 bases at V and 8 bases at J, with 11 bases in the middle. The CDR3 sequence is 13 residues long. The germline V gene encodes CDR1 SGHRS and CDR2 YFSETQ. In DNA form, the CDR3 reads TGCGCCAGCAGCTTGGACAGGCAGGCCGGCTACACCTTC. Translating it yields CASSLDRQAGYTF.

This sequence joins TRBV14 and TRBJ1-5; D possibly corresponds to TRBD1 (6 bases). The CDR3 sequence is 15 residues long. Trimming pared 4 bases from V and 7 bases from J, leaving 17 bases between. Germline CDR1 is SGHDN and CDR2 is FVKESK. In DNA form, the CDR3 reads TGTGCCAGCAGCCGAGATGGGACACCCGGGCAGCCCCAGCATTTT. Amino acids: CASSRDGTPGQPQHF.

V and J are TRBV12-5 and TRBJ1-2; 7 bases match TRBD1. V lost 2 bases, J lost 4 bases, and 4 bases stayed unmatched. The CDR3 consists of 14 residues. In germline, CDR1 is LGHNT, CDR2 FRNRAP. The CDR3 sequence: CASGLTGASYGYTF. The CDR3 region has the DNA TGTGCTAGTGGTTTGACAGGGGCTAGCTATGGCTACACCTTC. Based on the CDR3 plus reference TRBV12-5 and TRBJ1-2, the full variable domain is DARVTQTPRHKVTEMGQEVTMRCQPILGHNTVFWYRQTMMQGLELLAYFRNRAPLDDSGMPKDRFSAEMPDATLATLKIQPSEPRDSAVYFCASGLTGASYGYTFGSGTRLTVV.

The chain combines TRBV3-1 (or the pseudogene TRBV3-2) with TRBJ2-7; 8 bases match TRBD1. CDR3 length: 18 residues. Looked up from germline, CDR1 is LGHDT and CDR2 is YNNKEL (reference sequence). The V segment lost 0 bases and the J segment 7 bases; nucleotides outside the gene matches: 17. The CDR3 DNA sequence: TGTGCCAGCAGCCAAGATTGGGGAGACGGGACAGGTTCTCGGGAGCAGTACTTC. It translates to CASSQDWGDGTGSREQYF.